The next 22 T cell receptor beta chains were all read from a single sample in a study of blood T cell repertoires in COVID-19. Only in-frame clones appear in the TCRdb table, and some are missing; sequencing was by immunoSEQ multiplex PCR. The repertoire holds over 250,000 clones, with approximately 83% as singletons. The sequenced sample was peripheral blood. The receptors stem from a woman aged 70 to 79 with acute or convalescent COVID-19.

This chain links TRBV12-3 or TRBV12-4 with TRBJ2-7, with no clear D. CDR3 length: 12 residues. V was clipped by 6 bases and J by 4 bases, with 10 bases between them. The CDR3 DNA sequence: TGTGCCAGCAGCCCCACTCCATACGAGCAGTACTTC. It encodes CASSPTPYEQYF.

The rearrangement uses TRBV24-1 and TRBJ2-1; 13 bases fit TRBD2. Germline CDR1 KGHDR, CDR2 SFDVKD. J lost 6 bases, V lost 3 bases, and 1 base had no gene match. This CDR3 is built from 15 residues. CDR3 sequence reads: CATSDRTSGGNEQFF. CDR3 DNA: TGTGCCACCAGTGATCGGACTAGCGGGGGCAATGAGCAGTTCTTC.

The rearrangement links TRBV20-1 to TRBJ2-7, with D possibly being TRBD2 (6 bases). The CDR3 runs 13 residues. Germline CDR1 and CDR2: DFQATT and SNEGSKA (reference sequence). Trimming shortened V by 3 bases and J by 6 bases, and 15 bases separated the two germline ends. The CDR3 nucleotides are TGCAGTGCTAGTTCTTGGGGGGAAGGCGAGCAGTACTTC. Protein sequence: CSASSWGEGEQYF.

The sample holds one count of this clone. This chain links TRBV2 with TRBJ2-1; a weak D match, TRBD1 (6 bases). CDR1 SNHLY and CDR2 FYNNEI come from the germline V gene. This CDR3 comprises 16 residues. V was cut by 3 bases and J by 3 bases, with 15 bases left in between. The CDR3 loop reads CASSDQGHPGYNEQFF. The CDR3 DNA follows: TGTGCCAGCAGTGACCAGGGGCACCCGGGCTACAATGAGCAGTTCTTC.

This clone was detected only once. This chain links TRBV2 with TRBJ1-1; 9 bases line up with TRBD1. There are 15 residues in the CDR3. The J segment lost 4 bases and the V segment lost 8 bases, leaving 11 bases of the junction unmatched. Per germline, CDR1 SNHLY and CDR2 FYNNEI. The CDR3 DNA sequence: TGTGCCAGCGGGGGACAGGGTAGAGAGGGCACTGAAGCTTTCTTT. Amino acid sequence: CASGGQGREGTEAFF.

The CDR3 DNA sequence: TGTGCCAGCAGCCCCCTGGAGAGCACCATATATTTT. It codes for CASSPLESTIYF. The chain uses TRBV7-9 and TRBJ1-3; D call uncertain. This CDR3 is 12 amino acids long. Trimming shortened V by 5 bases and J by 9 bases, and 11 bases separated the two germline ends. In germline, CDR1 is SEHNR, CDR2 FQNEAQ (reference sequence).

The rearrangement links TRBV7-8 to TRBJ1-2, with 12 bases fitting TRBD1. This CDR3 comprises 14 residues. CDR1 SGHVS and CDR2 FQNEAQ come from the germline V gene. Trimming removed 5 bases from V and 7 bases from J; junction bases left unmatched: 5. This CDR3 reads CASSPGQGARGYTF. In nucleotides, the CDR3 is TGTGCCAGCAGCCCGGGACAGGGGGCACGTGGCTACACCTTC.

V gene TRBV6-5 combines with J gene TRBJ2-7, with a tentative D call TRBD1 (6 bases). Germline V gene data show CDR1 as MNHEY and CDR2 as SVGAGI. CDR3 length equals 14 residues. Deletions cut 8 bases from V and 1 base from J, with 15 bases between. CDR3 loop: CASLNRDISYEQYF. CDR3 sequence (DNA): TGTGCCAGCCTTAACAGGGACATTTCCTACGAGCAGTACTTC.

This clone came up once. CDR3 nucleotides: TGTGCCTGGAGGGTGGGTCAGGCTACCTATGGCTACACCTTC. Protein: CAWRVGQATYGYTF. The rearrangement links TRBV30 to TRBJ1-2, with D hard to call. Germline assignment: CDR1 GTSNPN and CDR2 SVGIG (reference sequence). Trimming left V 3 bases short and J 4 bases short, with 15 bases between. The CDR3 extends over 14 amino acids.

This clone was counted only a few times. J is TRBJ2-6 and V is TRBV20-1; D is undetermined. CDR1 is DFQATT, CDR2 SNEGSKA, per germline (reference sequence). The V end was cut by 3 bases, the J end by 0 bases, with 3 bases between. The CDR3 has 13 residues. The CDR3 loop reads CSASHSGANVLTF. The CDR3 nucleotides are TGCAGTGCTAGTCACTCTGGGGCCAACGTCCTGACTTTC.

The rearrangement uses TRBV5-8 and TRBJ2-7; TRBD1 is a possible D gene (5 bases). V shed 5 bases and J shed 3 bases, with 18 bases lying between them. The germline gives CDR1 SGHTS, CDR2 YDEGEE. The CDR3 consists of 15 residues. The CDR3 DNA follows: TGTGCCAGCAGTCCGGCACAGGAACCGCGCTACGAGCAGTACTTC. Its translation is CASSPAQEPRYEQYF.

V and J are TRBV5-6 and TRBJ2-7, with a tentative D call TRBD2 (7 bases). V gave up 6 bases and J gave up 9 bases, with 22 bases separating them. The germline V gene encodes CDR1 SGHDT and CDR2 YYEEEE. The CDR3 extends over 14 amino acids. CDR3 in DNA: TGTGCCAGCACCACGTTAGGGGGGGCGCGTGGGCAGTACTTC. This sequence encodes CASTTLGGARGQYF.

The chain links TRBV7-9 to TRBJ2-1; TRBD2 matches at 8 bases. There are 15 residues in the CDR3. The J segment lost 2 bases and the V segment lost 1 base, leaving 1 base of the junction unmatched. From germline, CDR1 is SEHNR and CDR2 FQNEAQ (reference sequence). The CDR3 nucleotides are TGTGCCAGCAGCTTAGACGGGGGGGCCTACAATGAGCAGTTCTTC. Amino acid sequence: CASSLDGGAYNEQFF. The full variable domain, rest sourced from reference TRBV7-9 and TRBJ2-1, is DTGVSQNPRHKITKRGQNVTFRCDPISEHNRLYWYRQTLGQGPEFLTYFQNEAQLEKSRLLSDRFSAERPKGSFSTLEIQRTEQGDSAMYLCASSLDGGAYNEQFFGPGTRLTVL.

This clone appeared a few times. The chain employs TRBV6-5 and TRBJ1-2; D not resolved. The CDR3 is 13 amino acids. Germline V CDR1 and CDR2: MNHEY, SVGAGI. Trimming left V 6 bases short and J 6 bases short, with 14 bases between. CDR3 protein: CASSPRRGHGYTF. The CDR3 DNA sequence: TGTGCCAGCAGCCCCCGGAGAGGGCATGGCTACACCTTC.

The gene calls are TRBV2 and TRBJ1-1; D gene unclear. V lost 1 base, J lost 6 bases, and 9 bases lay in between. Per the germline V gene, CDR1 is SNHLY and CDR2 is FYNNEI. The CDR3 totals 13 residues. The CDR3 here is CASSEGGRAEAFF. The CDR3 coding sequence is TGTGCCAGCAGTGAAGGAGGGAGGGCTGAAGCTTTCTTT.

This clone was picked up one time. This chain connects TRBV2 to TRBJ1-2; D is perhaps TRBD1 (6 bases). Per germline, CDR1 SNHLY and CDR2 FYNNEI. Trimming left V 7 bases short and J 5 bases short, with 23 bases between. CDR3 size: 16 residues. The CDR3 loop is CASTLLTGLRGYGYTF. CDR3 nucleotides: TGTGCCAGCACCCTTTTGACAGGCCTGAGGGGGTATGGCTACACCTTC.

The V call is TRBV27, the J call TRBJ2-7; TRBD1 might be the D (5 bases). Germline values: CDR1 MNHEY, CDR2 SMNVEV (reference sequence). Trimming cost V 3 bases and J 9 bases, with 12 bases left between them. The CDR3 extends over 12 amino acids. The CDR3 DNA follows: TGTGCCAGCAGTTTGGGCCCTGGGGCGCAGTACTTC. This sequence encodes CASSLGPGAQYF.

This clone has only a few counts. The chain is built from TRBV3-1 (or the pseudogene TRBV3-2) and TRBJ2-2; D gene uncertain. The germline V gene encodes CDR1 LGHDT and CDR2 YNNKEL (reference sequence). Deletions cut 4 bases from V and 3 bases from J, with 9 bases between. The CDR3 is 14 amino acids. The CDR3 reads CASSLLQDTGELFF. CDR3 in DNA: TGTGCCAGCAGCCTGTTGCAGGACACCGGGGAGCTGTTTTTT.

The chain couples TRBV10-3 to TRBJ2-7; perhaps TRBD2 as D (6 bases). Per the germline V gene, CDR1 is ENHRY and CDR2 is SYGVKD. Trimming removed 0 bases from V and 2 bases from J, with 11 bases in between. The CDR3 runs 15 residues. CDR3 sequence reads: CAISESTAGTYEQYF. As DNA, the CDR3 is TGTGCCATCAGTGAGTCGACGGCGGGGACCTACGAGCAGTACTTC.

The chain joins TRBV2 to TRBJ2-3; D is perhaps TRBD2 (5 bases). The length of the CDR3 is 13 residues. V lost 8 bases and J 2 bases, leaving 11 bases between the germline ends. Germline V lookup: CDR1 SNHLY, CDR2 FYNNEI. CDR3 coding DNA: TGTGCCAGCTCGGCGGAGGTCACAGATACGCAGTATTTT. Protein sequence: CASSAEVTDTQYF.

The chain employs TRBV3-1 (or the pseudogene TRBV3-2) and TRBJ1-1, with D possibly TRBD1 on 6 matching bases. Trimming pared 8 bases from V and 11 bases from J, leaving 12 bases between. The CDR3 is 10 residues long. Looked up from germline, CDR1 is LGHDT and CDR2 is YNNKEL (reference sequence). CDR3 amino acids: CASGRQAAFF. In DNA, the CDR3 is TGTGCCAGCGGCCGACAGGCGGCTTTCTTT.

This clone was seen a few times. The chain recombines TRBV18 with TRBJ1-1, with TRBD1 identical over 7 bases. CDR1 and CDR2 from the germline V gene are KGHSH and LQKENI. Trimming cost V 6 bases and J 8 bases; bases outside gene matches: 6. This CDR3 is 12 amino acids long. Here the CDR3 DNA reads TGTGCCAGCTCTTATCGGACAGGCGAAGCTTTCTTT. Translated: CASSYRTGEAFF.